This record covers a single T cell receptor (beta chain). Its antigen specificity is not known. Base qualities are not at hand, and no much larger clone is one base apart. Per the germline V gene, SGHVS is the CDR1 and FNYEAQ is the CDR2. Spanning cysteine to phenylalanine, the CDR3 consists of 15 amino acids. Only the CDR3 DNA is retained, 45 bases long and in frame from the first base. The junction carries 12 bases between V and J, which are trimmed by 2 bases and 2 bases respectively. The trial excluded patients who had a history of autoimmune disease or were on systemic immunosuppression. Peripheral blood for TCR sequencing was collected from all dose cohorts at baseline, on cycle 4 day 1, and on cycle 7 day 1. Samples came from an open-label, multicenter, first-in-human phase I dose-escalation trial of ivuxolimab. Adults with locally advanced or metastatic melanoma, renal cell, hepatocellular, or head and neck squamous cell carcinoma were enrolled in the trial. Before TCR sequencing, CD4+ and CD8+ T cells were separately sorted from peripheral blood.

The data derive from a study of OX40 agonist ivuxolimab in advanced cancers. Turning to the overall study: The costimulatory receptor OX40 (CD134) was targeted by ivuxolimab, a fully human IgG2 agonistic monoclonal antibody. Patients were allowed to have had prior anti-PD-1, anti-PD-L1 or anti-CTLA-4 therapy, and 40% of the dose-escalation patients had been treated with checkpoint inhibitors. Of the approximately 50 dose-escalation patients, hepatocellular carcinoma was present in roughly 19, melanoma in approximately 15, renal cell carcinoma in 9 and head and neck cancer in 9. Intravenous ivuxolimab was administered to patients every 2 weeks at six dose levels: 0.01, 0.1, 0.3, 1.5, 3 and 10 mg/kg. The purpose of peripheral TCRbeta sequencing was to test whether ivuxolimab changed TCR sequence diversity and led to clonal T-cell expansion. A male proportion of around 81% and a mean age of approximately 62 years, ranging from 23 to 79, were recorded for the dose-escalation cohort. Three dose-escalation patients achieved partial responses, one with hepatocellular carcinoma and two with cutaneous melanoma. The paper covers the monotherapy dose-escalation part of the phase I ivuxolimab trial, which included N of about 51 patients.

Study-wide conclusions, independent of this receptor: After ivuxolimab, expanded clones were on average more numerous among CD8+ T cells than among CD4+ T cells. At doses of 0.1 to 3.0 mg/kg, clonal expansion of both CD4+ and CD8+ blood T cells was observed from baseline to week 6. In the 0.1-3.0 mg/kg groups, partial responders had among the lowest normalized peripheral clonal expansion, particularly in CD8+ T cells. Which antigens the clonally expanded peripheral T cells were specific for was not determined. Low levels of normalized T-cell clonal expansion were also seen in some patients who did not respond.

For sequencing of the TCRbeta CDR3 region, genomic DNA was extracted from the sorted cells. The immunoSEQ Assay was used for sequencing of TCRbeta CDR3 regions. In TCRdb, the immuneACCESS table is reduced to in-frame sequences with V and J assigned. These tables do not hold every clone; where another copy was compared, an unresolved V gene accounts for under half, and the others remain unexplained. This sample gives about 64,000 clones in total; about four fifths of them show up just once. The leading ten clones occupy approximately 5.2% of the sample. The rearranged chain carries TRBV7-6 and TRBJ2-5, and perhaps TRBD1 as D gene, on 5 matching bases. The source material was CD4+ or CD8+ T cells sorted from blood, sampled in a trial of the OX40 agonist ivuxolimab. This TCR derives from an adult with an advanced solid tumor such as melanoma, head and neck, liver or kidney cancer. In nucleotides, the sequence is TGTGCCAGCAGCTTATACCCCGACAGACAAGAGACCCAGTACTTC. This yields the protein CASSLYPDRQETQYF.